The rows below give T cell receptor beta chains drawn from one sample of a study of CD8+CD57+ T cells in acquired aplastic anemia. Via MiXCR, TCRdb re-called the reads, giving one row per CDR3 protein. The sample lists around 170,000 distinct CDR3 sequences; around half were seen once. Specimen: sorted CD4+, CD8+, or CD8+CD57+ T cells (not recorded which) from PBMCs. The receptors here all came from a human donor with aplastic anemia. CDR3s leave out the opening cysteine and the closing phenylalanine or tryptophan. The order of the fields is J gene, clone size, V gene, CDR3 protein. A clone size is listed for some rows: how often the clone was seen (once, few, many), or a class if it is expanded.

TRBJ1-1,-,TRBV15,ATSRTGFAF
TRBJ1-6,-,TRBV20-1,SAVPGQGHSPLH
TRBJ1-1,-,TRBV5-4,ASSPAWTNTEAF
TRBJ2-7,-,TRBV20-1,SAGISYEQY
TRBJ2-3,many,TRBV20-1,SASLGLRYGTDTQY
TRBJ2-7,-,TRBV10-3,AIRGDRYSYEQY
TRBJ2-5,-,TRBV10-3,AISESQEGGETQY
TRBJ1-1,-,TRBV5-1,ASSLETNTEAF
TRBJ2-1,many,TRBV14,ASSQQQGSYNEQF
TRBJ2-3,-,TRBV29-1,SVEDPAGGRDTQY
TRBJ1-1,many,TRBV15,ATSTRLNTEAF
TRBJ2-3,few,TRBV10-3,AISEGQSTDTQY
TRBJ1-1,many,TRBV6-5,ASSYTTGSITEAF
TRBJ2-6,many,TRBV19,ASSTRDRGTGANVLT
TRBJ1-1,many,TRBV7-2,ASSLGWLRTEAF
TRBJ2-5,many,TRBV7-2,ASSLFGPQETQY
TRBJ1-2,many,TRBV6-1,ASTEKGAGTTYGYT
TRBJ2-1,-,TRBV7-3,ASSYRASNNEQF
TRBJ1-2,-,TRBV2,ASSGGGANYGYT
TRBJ2-5,many,TRBV7-6,ASRQGTGDETQY
TRBJ1-5,few,TRBV10-2,ASSRVGQGGQPQH
TRBJ2-3,-,TRBV7-9,ASSLAGMNTQY
TRBJ1-1,-,TRBV29-1,SVEGETGGRTEAF
TRBJ1-5,-,TRBV19,ASSIGDQPQH
TRBJ2-5,-,TRBV29-1,SVEDGRVQETQY
TRBJ2-7,-,TRBV15,ATSRDNGYEQY
TRBJ1-5,few,TRBV9,ASGRGNQPQH
TRBJ2-2,many,TRBV9,ASSVAGGGSTGELF
TRBJ1-4,many,TRBV6-5,ASSYSRGQEKLF
TRBJ1-3,-,TRBV9,ASSAQGAPGAIY
TRBJ2-7,-,TRBV25-1,ASSEGAMGEQY
TRBJ1-1,-,TRBV12-3/TRBV12-4,ASSSGTGNTGAF
TRBJ1-5,many,TRBV9,ASSVGGEGQPQH
TRBJ1-2,many,TRBV12-3/TRBV12-4,ASSPTRGNYGYT
TRBJ2-3,few,TRBV7-2,ASSLGLAGPNTDTQY
TRBJ1-5,-,TRBV6-2/TRBV6-3,ASSSTDNQPQH
TRBJ1-3,-,TRBV4-2,ASSLVGLNSGNTIY
TRBJ2-1,few,TRBV4-2,ASSKLAGAWNEQF
TRBJ1-5,many,TRBV19,ASSRPPFGHQH
TRBJ1-2,-,TRBV29-1,SVDTGLYGYT
TRBJ1-2,-,TRBV7-9,ASSLAQADGYT
TRBJ2-1,-,TRBV9,ASSQLAGGPDEQF
TRBJ2-5,-,TRBV2,ASSEGWGEETQY
TRBJ1-4,-,TRBV10-3,ATRTGVDEKLF